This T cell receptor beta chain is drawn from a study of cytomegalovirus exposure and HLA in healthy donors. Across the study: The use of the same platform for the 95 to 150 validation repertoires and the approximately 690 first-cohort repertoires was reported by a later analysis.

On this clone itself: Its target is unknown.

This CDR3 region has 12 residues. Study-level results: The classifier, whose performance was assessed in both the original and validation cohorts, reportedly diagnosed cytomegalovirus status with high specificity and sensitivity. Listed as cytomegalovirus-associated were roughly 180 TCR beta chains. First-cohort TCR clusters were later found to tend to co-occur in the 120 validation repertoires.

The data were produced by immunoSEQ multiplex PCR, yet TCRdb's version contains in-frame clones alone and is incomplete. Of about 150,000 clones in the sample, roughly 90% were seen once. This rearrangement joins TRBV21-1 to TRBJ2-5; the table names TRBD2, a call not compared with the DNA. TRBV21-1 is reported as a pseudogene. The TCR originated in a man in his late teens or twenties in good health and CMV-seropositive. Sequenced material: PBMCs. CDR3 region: CASSKGPSAQYF. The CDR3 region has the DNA TGTGCCAGCAGCAAAGGCCCGAGCGCCCAGTACTTC.